The T cell receptor beta chain described here comes from a study of shared clonotypes between healthy human individuals. Study outcomes and limitations: The diversity represented, both genetic and in exposure history, was limited by few donors.

In its sample, this clone was seen once. Its antigen remains unknown. Naivety among CD8 cells was defined by CD45RO negativity and positive CCR7 selection, thereby excluding terminally differentiated effector memory CD45RA+ cells. The repertoire was sequenced with immunoSEQ multiplex PCR; TCRdb's copy has only in-frame clones and lacks some. The data contain about 680,000 clones, under 95% of them singletons. This CDR3 spans 14 amino acids. Germline-derived CDR1 and CDR2 are MNHEY and SVGAGI. V lost 6 bases to trimming and J lost 10 bases, with 18 bases between them. The source material was naive CD8+ T cells sorted from blood. This clonotype was sampled from a man aged 25-45 years in good health. The chain joins TRBV6-5 to TRBJ1-4; D gene unclear. In DNA, the CDR3 is TGTGCCAGCAGCCTCGACAACTTCTTGGGAAAACTGTTTTTT. This encodes CASSLDNFLGKLFF.